This TCR beta chain was captured by sequencing in a study of T cell responses to AZD1222 COVID-19 vaccine. This clone was recorded once. Its antigen is as yet unknown. Measured with immunoSEQ multiplex PCR; TCRdb has only the in-frame clones, and not every one. The sample lists about 130,000 clones; 85% to 90% were seen once. Study-wide results and limits: Once two AZD1222 doses were given, Spike-specific TCR breadth and depth went up.

This sequence was found in an adult in good health. The sequencing here drew on peripheral blood, taken on day 0 of AZD1222 vaccination.

CDR3 in amino acids: CASSLSPYTEAFF. As DNA, the CDR3 is TGTGCCAGCAGTTTATCGCCTTACACTGAAGCTTTCTTT. J is TRBJ1-1 and V is TRBV27, with D unclear. The germline V gene encodes CDR1 MNHEY and CDR2 SMNVEV (reference sequence). There are 13 residues in the CDR3. Trimming pared 0 bases from V and 3 bases from J, leaving 5 bases between.